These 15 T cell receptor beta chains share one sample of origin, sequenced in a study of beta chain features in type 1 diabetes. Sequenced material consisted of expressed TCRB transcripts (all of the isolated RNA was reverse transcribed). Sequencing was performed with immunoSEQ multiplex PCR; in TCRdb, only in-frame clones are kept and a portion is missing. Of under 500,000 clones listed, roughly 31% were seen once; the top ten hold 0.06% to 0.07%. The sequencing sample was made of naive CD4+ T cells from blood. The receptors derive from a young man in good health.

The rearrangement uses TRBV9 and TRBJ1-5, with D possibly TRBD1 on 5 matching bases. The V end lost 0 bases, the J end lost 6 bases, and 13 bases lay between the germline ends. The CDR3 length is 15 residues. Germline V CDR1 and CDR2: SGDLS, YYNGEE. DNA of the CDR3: TGTGCCAGCAGCGTAGGGGCAGGGCCGGGTCAGCCCCAGCATTTT. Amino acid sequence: CASSVGAGPGQPQHF.

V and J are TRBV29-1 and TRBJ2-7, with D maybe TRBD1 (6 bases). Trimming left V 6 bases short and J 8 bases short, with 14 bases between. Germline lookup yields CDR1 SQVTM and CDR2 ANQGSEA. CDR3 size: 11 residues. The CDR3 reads CSVDQGQKQYF. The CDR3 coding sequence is TGCAGCGTCGATCAGGGGCAGAAGCAGTACTTC.

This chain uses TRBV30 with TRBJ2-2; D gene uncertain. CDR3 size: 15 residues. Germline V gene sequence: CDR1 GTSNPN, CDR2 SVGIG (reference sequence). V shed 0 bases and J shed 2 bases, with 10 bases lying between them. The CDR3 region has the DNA TGTGCCTGGAGTGTAGGGCTAACCAACACCGGGGAGCTGTTTTTT. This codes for CAWSVGLTNTGELFF.

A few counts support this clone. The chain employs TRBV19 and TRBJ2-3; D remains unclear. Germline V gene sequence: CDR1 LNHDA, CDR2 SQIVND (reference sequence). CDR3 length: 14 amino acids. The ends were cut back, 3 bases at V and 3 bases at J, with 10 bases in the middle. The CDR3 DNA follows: TGTGCCAGTAGTATTTCCCACGAAACAGATACGCAGTATTTT. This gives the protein CASSISHETDTQYF. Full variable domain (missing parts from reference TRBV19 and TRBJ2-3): DGGITQSPKYLFRKEGQNVTLSCEQNLNHDAMYWYRQDPGQGLRLIYYSQIVNDFQKGDIAEGYSVSREKKESFPLTVTSAQKNPTAFYLCASSISHETDTQYFGPGTRLTVL.

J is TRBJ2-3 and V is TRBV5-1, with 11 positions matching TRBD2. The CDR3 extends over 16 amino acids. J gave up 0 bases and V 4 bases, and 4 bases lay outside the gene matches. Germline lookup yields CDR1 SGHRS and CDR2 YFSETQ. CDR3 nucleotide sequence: TGCGCCAGCAGCCCGGGACTAGCGGAAAGCACAGATACGCAGTATTTT. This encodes CASSPGLAESTDTQYF.

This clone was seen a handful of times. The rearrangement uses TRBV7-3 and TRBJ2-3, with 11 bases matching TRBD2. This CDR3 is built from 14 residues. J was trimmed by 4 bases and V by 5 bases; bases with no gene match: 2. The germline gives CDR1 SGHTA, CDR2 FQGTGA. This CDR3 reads CASSALAGADTQYF. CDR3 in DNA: TGTGCCAGCAGCGCACTAGCGGGAGCAGATACGCAGTATTTT.

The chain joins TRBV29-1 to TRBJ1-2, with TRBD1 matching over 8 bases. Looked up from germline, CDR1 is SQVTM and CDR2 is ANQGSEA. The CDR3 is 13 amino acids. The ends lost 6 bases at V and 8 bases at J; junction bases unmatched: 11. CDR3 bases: TGCAGCGTGGAACAGGGGGGCCTTCGCGGCTACACCTTC. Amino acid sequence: CSVEQGGLRGYTF.

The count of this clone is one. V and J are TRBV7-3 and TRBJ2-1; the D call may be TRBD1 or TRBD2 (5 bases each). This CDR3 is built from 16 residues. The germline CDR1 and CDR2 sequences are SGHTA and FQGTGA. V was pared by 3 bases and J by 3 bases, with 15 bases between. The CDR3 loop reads CASSFHRDPSYNEQFF. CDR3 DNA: TGTGCCAGCAGCTTCCACCGGGACCCGAGCTACAATGAGCAGTTCTTC.

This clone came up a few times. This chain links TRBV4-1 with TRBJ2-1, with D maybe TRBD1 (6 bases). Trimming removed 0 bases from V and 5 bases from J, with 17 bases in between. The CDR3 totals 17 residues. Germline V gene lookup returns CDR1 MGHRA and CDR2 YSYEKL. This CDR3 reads CASSQDSGQGRNNEQFF. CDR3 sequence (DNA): TGCGCCAGCAGCCAAGACTCGGGGCAGGGGCGGAACAATGAGCAGTTCTTC.

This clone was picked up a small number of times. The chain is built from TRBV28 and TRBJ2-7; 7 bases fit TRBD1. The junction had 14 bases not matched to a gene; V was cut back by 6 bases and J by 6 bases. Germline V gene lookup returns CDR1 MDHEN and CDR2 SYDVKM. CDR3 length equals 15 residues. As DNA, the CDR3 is TGTGCCAGCAGCCCAAGTCAGGGGGTCCGAGGCGAGCAGTACTTC. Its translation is CASSPSQGVRGEQYF.

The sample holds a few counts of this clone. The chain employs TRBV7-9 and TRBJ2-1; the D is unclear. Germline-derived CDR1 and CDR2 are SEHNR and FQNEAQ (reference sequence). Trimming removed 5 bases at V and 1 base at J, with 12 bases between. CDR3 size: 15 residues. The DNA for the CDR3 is TGTGCCAGCAGCCTTAGCCAGCCTTCCTACAATGAGCAGTTCTTC. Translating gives CASSLSQPSYNEQFF.

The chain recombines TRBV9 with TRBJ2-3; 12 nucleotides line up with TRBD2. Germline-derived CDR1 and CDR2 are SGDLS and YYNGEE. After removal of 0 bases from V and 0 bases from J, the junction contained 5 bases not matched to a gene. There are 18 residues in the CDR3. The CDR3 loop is CASSVEWTSGTSTDTQYF. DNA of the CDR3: TGTGCCAGCAGCGTAGAGTGGACTAGCGGGACTAGCACAGATACGCAGTATTTT.

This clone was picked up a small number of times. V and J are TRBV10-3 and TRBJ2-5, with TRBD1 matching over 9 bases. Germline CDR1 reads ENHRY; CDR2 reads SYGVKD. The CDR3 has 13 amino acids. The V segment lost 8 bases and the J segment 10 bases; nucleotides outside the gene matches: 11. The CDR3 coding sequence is TGTGCCATCGGGGACAGGGCGGGACTTGACCAGTACTTC. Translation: CAIGDRAGLDQYF.

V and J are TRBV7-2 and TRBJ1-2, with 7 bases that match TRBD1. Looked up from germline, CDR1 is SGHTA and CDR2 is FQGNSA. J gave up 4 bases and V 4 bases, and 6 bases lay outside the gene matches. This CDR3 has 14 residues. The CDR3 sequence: CASSSKGQSYGYTF. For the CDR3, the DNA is TGTGCCAGCAGCTCAAAGGGACAGAGCTATGGCTACACCTTC.

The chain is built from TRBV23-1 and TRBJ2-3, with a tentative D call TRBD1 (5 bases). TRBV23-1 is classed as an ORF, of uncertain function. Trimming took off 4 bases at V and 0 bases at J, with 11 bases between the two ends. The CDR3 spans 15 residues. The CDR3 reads CASSPCGASTDTQYF. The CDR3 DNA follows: TGCGCCAGCAGTCCCTGTGGGGCTAGCACAGATACGCAGTATTTT.